The 32 T cell receptor beta chains below were found in one sample sequenced in a study of CD8 T cells in acute hepatitis C reinfection. The table came from immunoSEQ multiplex PCR; TCRdb's copy has only in-frame clones and leaves some out. The sample records approximately 40,000 clones, 75% to 90% being singletons. Noted time point: naive CD8 control sorted from an acute-time-point sample. Sequenced: naive CD8+ T cells from PBMCs. The receptor source for this set is a woman between 18 and 29 years old who spontaneously cleared hepatitis C infection.

The sample holds a few counts of this clone. The V and J genes are TRBV6-5 and TRBJ1-5; D might be TRBD1 (5 bases). The CDR3 extends over 13 amino acids. The V end lost 11 bases, the J end lost 4 bases, and 15 bases lay between the germline ends. The germline V gene has CDR1 MNHEY and CDR2 SVGAGI. CDR3 amino acids: CAAGPLSNQPQHF. Here the CDR3 DNA reads TGTGCCGCGGGACCCCTTTCGAATCAGCCCCAGCATTTT.

The gene calls are TRBV27 and TRBJ2-7; 14 bases agree with TRBD2. Germline lookup yields CDR1 MNHEY and CDR2 SMNVEV (reference sequence). V dropped 9 bases and J dropped 9; count of bases not matched to a gene: 10. This CDR3 has 14 amino acids. The chain's CDR3 is CASRPGTSGSRQYF. As DNA, the CDR3 is TGTGCCAGTCGACCCGGGACTAGCGGGAGTAGGCAGTACTTC.

The chain is built from TRBV19 and TRBJ2-2; D might be TRBD2 (5 bases). The CDR3 extends over 15 amino acids. Germline V gene sequence: CDR1 LNHDA, CDR2 SQIVND (reference sequence). The ends were cut back, 5 bases at V and 0 bases at J, with 10 bases in the middle. The CDR3 spells CASSFEGSNTGELFF. The CDR3 coding sequence is TGTGCCAGTAGTTTCGAGGGTTCGAACACCGGGGAGCTGTTTTTT.

The chain combines TRBV9 with TRBJ2-7; maybe TRBD1 (5 bases). Per the germline V gene, CDR1 is SGDLS and CDR2 is YYNGEE. The length of the CDR3 is 14 residues. Deletions cut 4 bases from V and 2 bases from J, with 13 bases between. The CDR3 loop reads CASSSDSSTYEQYF. In DNA form, the CDR3 reads TGTGCCAGCAGCAGCGACAGCTCGACCTACGAGCAGTACTTC.

This clone has only one observation. The gene calls are TRBV6-6 and TRBJ2-3; D assignment may be TRBD1 or TRBD2 (5 bases each). Per germline, CDR1 MNHNY and CDR2 SVGAGI (reference sequence). V was cut by 0 bases and J by 1 base, with 8 bases left in between. The CDR3 contains 15 residues. The CDR3 region is CASSYSRGGTDTQYF. CDR3 nucleotide sequence: TGTGCCAGCAGTTACTCCCGAGGGGGCACAGATACGCAGTATTTT.

The chain uses TRBV27 and TRBJ2-7, with 14 bases identical to TRBD2. The CDR3 spans 14 residues. V dropped 8 bases and J dropped 3; count of bases not matched to a gene: 3. Germline lookup yields CDR1 MNHEY and CDR2 SMNVEV (reference sequence). CDR3 nucleotides: TGTGCCAGCGGGACTAGCGGGAGAAACTACGAGCAGTACTTC. Encoded protein: CASGTSGRNYEQYF.

The chain recombines TRBV5-6 with TRBJ1-4; 8 nucleotides agree with TRBD1. The V gene end was trimmed by 0 bases and the J gene end by 8 bases; junction bases not matched to a gene: 9. Germline V gene data show CDR1 as SGHDT and CDR2 as YYEEEE. This CDR3 is built from 16 residues. Here the CDR3 DNA reads TGTGCCAGCAGCTTGGCGGGCACAGGGGGTGAGGAAAAACTGTTTTTT. Translating it yields CASSLAGTGGEEKLFF.

The rearrangement uses TRBV27 and TRBJ2-1; 7 nucleotides agree with TRBD1. Trimming at V came to 5 bases and at J to 6 bases, leaving 16 bases not matched to a gene. The germline V gene has CDR1 MNHEY and CDR2 SMNVEV (reference sequence). There are 17 residues in the CDR3. CDR3 loop: CASSPSRDSIPLNEQFF. The CDR3 DNA reads TGTGCCAGCAGTCCCTCTAGGGACAGTATCCCCCTCAATGAGCAGTTCTTC.

This chain uses TRBV10-1 with TRBJ2-7; 7 bases are a match to TRBD1. This CDR3 contains 15 residues. Germline lookup yields CDR1 WNHNN and CDR2 SYGVQD (reference sequence). The ends lost 2 bases at V and 2 bases at J; junction bases unmatched: 6. In DNA, the CDR3 is TGCGCCAGCAGTGAGGGACAGGTAGTCCCCTACGAGCAGTACTTC. It specifies CASSEGQVVPYEQYF.

The DNA of the CDR3 is TGTGCCAGCAGTGTGACTAGCGGGAGGGCGGCCCAGTACTTC. Residues: CASSVTSGRAAQYF. The chain employs TRBV27 and TRBJ2-5; TRBD2 aligns across 14 bases. The CDR3 runs to 14 residues. The germline gives CDR1 MNHEY, CDR2 SMNVEV (reference sequence). The ends lost 5 bases at V and 9 bases at J; junction bases unmatched: 5.

The chain employs TRBV2 and TRBJ2-5, with 8 nucleotides matching TRBD2. The CDR3 consists of 18 residues. After removal of 6 bases from V and 1 base from J, the junction contained 16 bases not matched to a gene. Germline V gene sequence: CDR1 SNHLY, CDR2 FYNNEI. CDR3 amino acids: CASSRRPGLADFQETQYF. CDR3 nucleotide sequence: TGTGCCAGCAGCCGTCGGCCCGGACTAGCCGATTTCCAAGAGACCCAGTACTTC.

A few counts support this clone. The gene calls are TRBV10-2 and TRBJ2-3; D is uncertain. Germline values: CDR1 WSHSY, CDR2 SAAADI. Deletions cut 8 bases from V and 6 bases from J, with 12 bases between. The CDR3 loop spans 12 amino acids. The CDR3: CASYGQADTQYF. CDR3 sequence (DNA): TGCGCCAGCTACGGGCAAGCGGATACGCAGTATTTT.

The chain uses TRBV6-6 and TRBJ1-1; D is uncertain. This CDR3 contains 13 residues. Trimming left V 2 bases short and J 11 bases short, with 15 bases between. The V gene's germline CDR1 is MNHNY and CDR2 SVGAGI (reference sequence). CDR3 bases: TGTGCCAGCAGTTACGAGATCTTTCCCGTGGCTTTCTTT. This sequence encodes CASSYEIFPVAFF.

This chain uses TRBV9 with TRBJ1-3; D is uncertain. This CDR3 is built from 14 residues. From germline, CDR1 is SGDLS and CDR2 YYNGEE. Trimming removed 3 bases at V and 0 bases at J, with 7 bases between. CDR3: CASSEGLSGNTIYF. The CDR3 DNA sequence: TGTGCCAGCAGCGAAGGGCTCTCTGGAAACACCATATATTTT.

The chain is built from TRBV7-9 and TRBJ2-1; D remains ambiguous. The germline V and J ends were trimmed by 1 base and 6 bases, with 4 bases remaining between them. CDR3 size: 12 residues. The V gene's germline CDR1 is SEHNR and CDR2 FQNEAQ (reference sequence). CDR3 nucleotides: TGTGCCAGCAGCTTAGGAGTCAATGAGCAGTTCTTC. This encodes CASSLGVNEQFF.

The rearrangement links TRBV2 to TRBJ2-7; D may be TRBD2 (6 bases). The V and J ends lost 6 bases and 5 bases respectively, with 11 bases between them. Per germline, CDR1 SNHLY and CDR2 FYNNEI. The CDR3 has 12 residues. The chain's CDR3 is CASRNGGDEQYF. CDR3 nucleotide sequence: TGTGCCAGCAGGAACGGAGGGGACGAGCAGTACTTC.

This chain links TRBV2 with TRBJ2-5; D not certain. Per the germline V gene, CDR1 is SNHLY and CDR2 is FYNNEI. With 6 bases removed from V and 3 bases from J, the gap between germline ends came to 20 bases. CDR3 length: 16 amino acids. The CDR3 is CASRTLHGPGEETQYF. The CDR3 bases are TGTGCCAGCAGAACTTTACACGGACCCGGAGAAGAGACCCAGTACTTC.

The chain is built from TRBV5-1 and TRBJ2-1; 9 bases match TRBD2. Germline lookup yields CDR1 SGHRS and CDR2 YFSETQ. Losses at the gene ends were 3 bases for V and 7 bases for J; bases not matched to a gene: 11. The CDR3 length is 16 residues. The CDR3 loop reads CASSSVSSGIGNEQFF. The DNA of the CDR3 is TGCGCCAGCAGCTCTGTTTCTAGCGGGATAGGGAATGAGCAGTTCTTC.

This rearrangement joins TRBV27 to TRBJ2-1; 8 nucleotides align to TRBD2. CDR3 length equals 16 residues. CDR1 and CDR2 (germline): MNHEY, SMNVEV (reference sequence). Unmatched junction bases numbered 1, after V lost 0 bases and J lost 0 bases. CDR3 coding DNA: TGTGCCAGCAGTTTATCTAGCGGGACCTCCTACAATGAGCAGTTCTTC. Translation gives CASSLSSGTSYNEQFF.

The CDR3 DNA reads TGTGCCAGCAGTTACTCGATACAGCCTTACGAGCAGTACTTC. The encoded protein is CASSYSIQPYEQYF. V gene TRBV6-5 combines with J gene TRBJ2-7; no clear D. The CDR3 covers 14 residues. V shed 0 bases and J shed 4 bases, with 10 bases lying between them. Germline CDR1 MNHEY, CDR2 SVGAGI.

The table lists this clone with a count of one. The chain carries TRBV7-2 and TRBJ2-1; D unclear. The ends were cut back, 1 base at V and 9 bases at J, with 4 bases in the middle. Germline-derived CDR1 and CDR2 are SGHTA and FQGNSA. The CDR3 is 11 amino acids. The CDR3 region has the DNA TGTGCCAGCAGCTTAGTGAGTGAGCAGTTCTTC. This translates into CASSLVSEQFF.

CDR3 coding DNA: TGTGCCAGCAGTTCTTTTGAGAATAGCAATCAGCCCCAGCATTTT. Translation: CASSSFENSNQPQHF. The chain carries TRBV6-1 and TRBJ1-5; D uncertain. Per germline, CDR1 MNHNS and CDR2 SASEGT. V was cut by 5 bases and J by 0 bases, with 11 bases left in between. The CDR3 is made up of 15 amino acids.

The chain employs TRBV5-6 and TRBJ2-1, with D unresolved. The V end lost 4 bases, the J end lost 10 bases, and 18 bases lay between the germline ends. There are 14 residues in the CDR3. Germline V gives CDR1 SGHDT, CDR2 YYEEEE. In nucleotides, the CDR3 is TGTGCCAGCAGCCGAACGACCTCATTGGCGGAGCAGTTCTTC. It yields the protein CASSRTTSLAEQFF.

The chain recombines TRBV13 with TRBJ2-7, with 9 bases identical to TRBD1. Germline V gene sequence: CDR1 PRHDT, CDR2 FYEKMQ (reference sequence). The trim removed 5 bases at V and 5 bases at J, leaving 4 bases unmatched. The CDR3 consists of 13 residues. CDR3 sequence reads: CASSGQGLDEQYF. CDR3 nucleotide sequence: TGTGCCAGCAGCGGACAGGGGTTGGACGAGCAGTACTTC.

This clone was detected only a few times. The V gene is TRBV4-1, the J gene TRBJ2-7, with 10 bases lining up with TRBD2. CDR3 size: 15 residues. Germline loops: CDR1 MGHRA, CDR2 YSYEKL. V shed 4 bases and J 0 bases; nucleotides not matched to a gene: 3. CDR3 amino acids: CASSLLAGSSYEQYF. The CDR3 bases are TGCGCCAGCAGCCTACTAGCGGGAAGCTCCTACGAGCAGTACTTC.

The rearrangement uses TRBV7-9 and TRBJ2-1, with TRBD1 as a possible D gene (5 bases). Trimming left V 1 base short and J 3 bases short, with 10 bases between. The CDR3 is 15 residues long. Germline V CDR1 and CDR2: SEHNR, FQNEAQ (reference sequence). The DNA of the CDR3 is TGTGCCAGCAGCTTAGACGTGACAGTCTACAATGAGCAGTTCTTC. This gives the protein CASSLDVTVYNEQFF.

The chain couples TRBV14 to TRBJ2-1; tentative D call: TRBD2 (6 bases). V was shortened by 3 bases and J by 2 bases, with 17 bases between the two germline ends. Germline CDR1 reads SGHDN; CDR2 reads FVKESK. The CDR3 has 17 amino acids. The CDR3 coding sequence is TGTGCCAGCAGCCAGACCATAGCGGAGACCCCCTACAATGAGCAGTTCTTC. It codes for CASSQTIAETPYNEQFF.

This clone has a handful of counts. The J gene is TRBJ1-1, the V gene TRBV29-1; no clear D. V lost 6 bases to trimming and J lost 7 bases, with 3 bases between them. Germline V gene sequence: CDR1 SQVTM, CDR2 ANQGSEA. The CDR3 is 8 residues long. The CDR3 coding sequence is TGCAGCGTGGGTGAAGCTTTCTTT. Translating it yields CSVGEAFF. The full variable domain, rest sourced from reference TRBV29-1 and TRBJ1-1, is SAVISQKPSRDICQRGTSLTIQCQVDSQVTMMFWYRQQPGQSLTLIATANQGSEATYESGFVIDKFPISRPNLTFSTLTVSNMSPEDSSIYLCSVGEAFFGQGTRLTVV.

The V and J genes are TRBV27 and TRBJ2-3, with 7 bases lining up with TRBD2. In germline, CDR1 is MNHEY, CDR2 SMNVEV (reference sequence). Unmatched junction bases numbered 8, after V lost 5 bases and J lost 3 bases. This CDR3 spans 15 amino acids. The DNA of the CDR3 is TGTGCCAGCAGTCTAAGGACTAGAGGAACAGATACGCAGTATTTT. This codes for CASSLRTRGTDTQYF.

This clone occurred once. The chain is built from TRBV13 and TRBJ2-3; 9 positions match TRBD2. This CDR3 is built from 14 residues. V lost 5 bases and J lost 5; bases outside the gene matches: 5. Germline CDR1 PRHDT, CDR2 FYEKMQ (reference sequence). Written as DNA, the CDR3 is TGTGCCAGCAGCCTGACTAGCGGAGGAGATACGCAGTATTTT. Protein sequence: CASSLTSGGDTQYF.

This clone has only a few counts. The rearrangement joins TRBV15 to TRBJ1-3; no definite D call. V was shortened by 8 bases and J by 2 bases, with 13 bases between the two germline ends. This CDR3 contains 14 residues. CDR1 LNHNV and CDR2 YYDKDF come from the germline V gene (reference sequence). The CDR3 nucleotides are TGTGCCACCTGTCTACCAGGAGCTGGAAACACCATATATTTT. This gives the protein CATCLPGAGNTIYF.

This chain joins TRBV14 and TRBJ2-1, with D perhaps matching TRBD2 (5 bases). The CDR3 sequence is 13 residues long. Germline values: CDR1 SGHDN, CDR2 FVKESK. The ends were cut back, 4 bases at V and 4 bases at J, with 8 bases in the middle. CDR3 sequence: CASSLLAYNEQFF. As DNA, the CDR3 is TGTGCCAGCAGCCTCCTAGCTTACAATGAGCAGTTCTTC.